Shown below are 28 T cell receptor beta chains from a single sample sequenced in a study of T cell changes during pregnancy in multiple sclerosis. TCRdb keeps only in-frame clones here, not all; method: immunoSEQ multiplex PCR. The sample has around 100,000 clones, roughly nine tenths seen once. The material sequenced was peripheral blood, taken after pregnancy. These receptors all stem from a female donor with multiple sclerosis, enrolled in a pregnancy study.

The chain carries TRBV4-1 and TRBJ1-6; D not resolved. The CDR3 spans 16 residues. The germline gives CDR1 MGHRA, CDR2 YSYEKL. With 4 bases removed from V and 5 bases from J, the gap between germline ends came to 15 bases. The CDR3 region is CASSLQAQINNSPLHF. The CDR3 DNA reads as TGCGCCAGCAGCCTTCAAGCACAGATCAATAATTCACCCCTCCACTTT.

The CDR3 DNA reads as TGCGCCAGCACCAACAGCCGGGGGGAAAAACTGTTTTTT. As protein: CASTNSRGEKLFF. The rearrangement joins TRBV10-1 to TRBJ1-4, with D tentatively TRBD1 (5 bases). The germline V gene encodes CDR1 WNHNN and CDR2 SYGVQD (reference sequence). Deletions cut 7 bases from V and 8 bases from J, with 14 bases between. The CDR3 has 13 residues.

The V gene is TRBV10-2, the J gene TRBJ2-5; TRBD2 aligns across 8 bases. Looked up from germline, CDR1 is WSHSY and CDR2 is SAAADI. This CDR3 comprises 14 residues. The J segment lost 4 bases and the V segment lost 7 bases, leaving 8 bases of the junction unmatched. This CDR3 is CASNVGGARETQYF. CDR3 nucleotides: TGCGCCAGCAACGTCGGGGGGGCACGAGAGACCCAGTACTTC.

CDR3 in amino acids: CASSDGGATGELFF. The CDR3 nucleotides are TGTGCCAGTAGTGATGGGGGGGCTACCGGGGAGCTGTTTTTT. The V gene is TRBV19, the J gene TRBJ2-2; a weak D match, TRBD2 (7 bases). This CDR3 comprises 14 residues. The germline V and J ends were trimmed by 5 bases and 5 bases, with 12 bases remaining between them. Germline-derived CDR1 and CDR2 are LNHDA and SQIVND (reference sequence). Full variable domain (rest looked up from reference TRBV19 and TRBJ2-2): DGGITQSPKYLFRKEGQNVTLSCEQNLNHDAMYWYRQDPGQGLRLIYYSQIVNDFQKGDIAEGYSVSREKKESFPLTVTSAQKNPTAFYLCASSDGGATGELFFGEGSRLTVL.

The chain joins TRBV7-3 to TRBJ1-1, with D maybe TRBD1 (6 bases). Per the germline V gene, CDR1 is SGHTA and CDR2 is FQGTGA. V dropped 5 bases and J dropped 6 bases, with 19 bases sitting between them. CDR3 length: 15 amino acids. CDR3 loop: CASSVKGQGRAEAFF. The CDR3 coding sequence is TGTGCCAGCAGCGTAAAGGGTCAGGGGAGGGCTGAAGCTTTCTTT.

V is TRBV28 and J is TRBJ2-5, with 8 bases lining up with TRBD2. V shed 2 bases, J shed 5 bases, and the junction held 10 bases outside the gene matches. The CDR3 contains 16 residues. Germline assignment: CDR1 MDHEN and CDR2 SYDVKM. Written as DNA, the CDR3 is TGTGCCAGCAGTTTACCCCCCGGCGGGAGGCTTGAGACCCAGTACTTC. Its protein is CASSLPPGGRLETQYF.

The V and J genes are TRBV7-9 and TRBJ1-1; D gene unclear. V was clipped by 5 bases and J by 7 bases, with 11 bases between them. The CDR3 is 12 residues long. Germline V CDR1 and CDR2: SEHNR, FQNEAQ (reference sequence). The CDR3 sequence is CASSHLSIEAFF. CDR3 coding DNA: TGTGCCAGCAGCCACCTATCTATTGAAGCTTTCTTT.

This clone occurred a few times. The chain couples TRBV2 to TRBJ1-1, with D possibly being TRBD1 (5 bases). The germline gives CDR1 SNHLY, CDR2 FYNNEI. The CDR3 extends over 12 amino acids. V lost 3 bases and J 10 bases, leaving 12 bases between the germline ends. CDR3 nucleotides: TGTGCCAGCAGTGACTTCAGGGAAGGAGCTTTCTTT. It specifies CASSDFREGAFF.

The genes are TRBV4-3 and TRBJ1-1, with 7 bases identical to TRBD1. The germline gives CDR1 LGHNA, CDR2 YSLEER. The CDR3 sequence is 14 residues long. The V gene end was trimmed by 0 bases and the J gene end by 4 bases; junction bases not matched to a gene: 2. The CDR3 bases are TGCGCCAGCAGCCAAGATCAGGGGGGCACTGAAGCTTTCTTT. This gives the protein CASSQDQGGTEAFF.

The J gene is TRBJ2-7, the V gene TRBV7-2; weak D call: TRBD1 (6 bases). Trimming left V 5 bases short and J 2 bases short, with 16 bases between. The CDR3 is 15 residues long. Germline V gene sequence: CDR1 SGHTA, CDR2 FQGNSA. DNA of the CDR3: TGTGCCAGCAGCCTGCCTGACAGGCCGCCCTACGAGCAGTACTTC. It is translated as CASSLPDRPPYEQYF.

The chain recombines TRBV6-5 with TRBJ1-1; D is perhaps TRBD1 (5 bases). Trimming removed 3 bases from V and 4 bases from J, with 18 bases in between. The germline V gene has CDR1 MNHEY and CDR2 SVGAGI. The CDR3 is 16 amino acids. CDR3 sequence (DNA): TGTGCCAGCAGTTATGAGTCCAGGGCTTGGGGCACTGAAGCTTTCTTT. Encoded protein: CASSYESRAWGTEAFF.

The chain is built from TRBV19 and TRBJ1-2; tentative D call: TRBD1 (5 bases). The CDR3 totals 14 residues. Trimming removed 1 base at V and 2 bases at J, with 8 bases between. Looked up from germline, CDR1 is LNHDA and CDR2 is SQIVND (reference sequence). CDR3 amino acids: CASSIGAGNYGYTF. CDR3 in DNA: TGTGCCAGTAGTATAGGTGCAGGGAACTATGGCTACACCTTC. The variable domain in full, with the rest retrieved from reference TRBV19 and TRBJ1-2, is DGGITQSPKYLFRKEGQNVTLSCEQNLNHDAMYWYRQDPGQGLRLIYYSQIVNDFQKGDIAEGYSVSREKKESFPLTVTSAQKNPTAFYLCASSIGAGNYGYTFGSGTRLTVV.

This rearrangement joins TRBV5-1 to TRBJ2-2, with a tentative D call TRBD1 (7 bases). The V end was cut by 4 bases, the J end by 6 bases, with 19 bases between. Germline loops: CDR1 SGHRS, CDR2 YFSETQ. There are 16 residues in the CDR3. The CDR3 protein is CASSIFRQGGAGELFF. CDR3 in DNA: TGCGCCAGCAGCATTTTCCGACAGGGAGGTGCCGGGGAGCTGTTTTTT.

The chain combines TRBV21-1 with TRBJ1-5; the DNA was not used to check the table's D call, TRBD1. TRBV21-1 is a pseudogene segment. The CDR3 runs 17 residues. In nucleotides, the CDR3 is TGTGCCAGCAGCAAAGGAACGGCAGGGGGAGAAAATCAGCCCCAGCATTTT. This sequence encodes CASSKGTAGGENQPQHF.

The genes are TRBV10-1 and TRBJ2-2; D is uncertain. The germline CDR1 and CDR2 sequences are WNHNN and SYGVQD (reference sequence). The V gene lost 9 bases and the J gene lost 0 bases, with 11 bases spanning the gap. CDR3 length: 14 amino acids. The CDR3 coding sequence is TGCGCCAGTTCTACCCCGCCGAACACCGGGGAGCTGTTTTTT. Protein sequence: CASSTPPNTGELFF.

CDR3 residues: CASSSRGKNEQFF. As DNA, the CDR3 is TGTGCCAGCAGCTCCAGGGGCAAGAATGAGCAGTTCTTC. The rearrangement uses TRBV7-2 and TRBJ2-1; D possibly corresponds to TRBD1 (6 bases). The germline V gene encodes CDR1 SGHTA and CDR2 FQGNSA. V was pared by 4 bases and J by 7 bases, with 11 bases between. The CDR3 has 13 amino acids.

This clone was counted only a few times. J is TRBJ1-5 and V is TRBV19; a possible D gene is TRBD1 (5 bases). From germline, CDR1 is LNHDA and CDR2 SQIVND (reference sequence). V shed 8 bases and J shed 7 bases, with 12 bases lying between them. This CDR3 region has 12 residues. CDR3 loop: CASARVWQPQHF. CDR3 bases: TGTGCCAGTGCCAGGGTATGGCAGCCCCAGCATTTT.

CDR3 sequence: CASSISGQGSYEQYF. CDR3 DNA: TGTGCCAGCAGCATCTCGGGACAGGGGTCATACGAGCAGTACTTC. The chain has TRBV13 and TRBJ2-7; TRBD1 agrees at 10 bases. V lost 5 bases, J lost 4 bases, and 8 bases stayed unmatched. The CDR3 has 15 residues. CDR1 and CDR2 (germline): PRHDT, FYEKMQ (reference sequence).

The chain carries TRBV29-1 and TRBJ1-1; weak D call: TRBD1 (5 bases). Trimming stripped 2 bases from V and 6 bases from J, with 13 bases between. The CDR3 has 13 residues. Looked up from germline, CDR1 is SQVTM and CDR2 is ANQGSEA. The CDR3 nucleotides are TGCAGCGTTGAACCGATTTGGGGGGCTGAAGCTTTCTTT. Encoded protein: CSVEPIWGAEAFF.

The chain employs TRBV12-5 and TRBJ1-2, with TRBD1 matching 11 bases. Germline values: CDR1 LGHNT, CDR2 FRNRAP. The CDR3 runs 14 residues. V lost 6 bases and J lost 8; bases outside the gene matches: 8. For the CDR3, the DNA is TGTGCTAGTGGGCCCGGACAGGGGGCGCACGGCTACACCTTC. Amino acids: CASGPGQGAHGYTF.

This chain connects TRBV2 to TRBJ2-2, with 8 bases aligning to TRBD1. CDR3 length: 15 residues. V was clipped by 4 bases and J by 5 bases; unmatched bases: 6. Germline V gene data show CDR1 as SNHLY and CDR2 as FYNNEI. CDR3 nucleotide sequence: TGTGCCAGCAGTGTACGGACAGGGATTACCGGGGAGCTGTTTTTT. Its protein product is CASSVRTGITGELFF.

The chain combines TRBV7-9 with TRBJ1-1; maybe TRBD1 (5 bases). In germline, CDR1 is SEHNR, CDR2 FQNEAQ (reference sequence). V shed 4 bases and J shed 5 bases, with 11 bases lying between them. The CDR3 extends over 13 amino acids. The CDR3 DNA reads TGTGCCAGCAGCTCTTTGGGGCCTACTGAAGCTTTCTTT. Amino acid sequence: CASSSLGPTEAFF.

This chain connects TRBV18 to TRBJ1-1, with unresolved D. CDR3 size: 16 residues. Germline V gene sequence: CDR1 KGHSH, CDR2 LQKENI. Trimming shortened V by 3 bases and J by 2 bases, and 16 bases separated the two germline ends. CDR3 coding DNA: TGTGCCAGCTCACCCTCTTCGCCGGGGATCAACACTGAAGCTTTCTTT. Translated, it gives CASSPSSPGINTEAFF.

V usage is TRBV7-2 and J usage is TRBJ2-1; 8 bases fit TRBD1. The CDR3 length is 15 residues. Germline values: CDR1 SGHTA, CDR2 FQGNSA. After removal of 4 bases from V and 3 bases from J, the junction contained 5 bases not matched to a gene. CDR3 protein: CASSSDRGGYNEQFF. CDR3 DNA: TGTGCCAGCAGCTCCGACAGGGGTGGCTACAATGAGCAGTTCTTC. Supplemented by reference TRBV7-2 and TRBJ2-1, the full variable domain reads GAGVSQSPSNKVTEKGKDVELRCDPISGHTALYWYRQSLGQGLEFLIYFQGNSAPDKSGLPSDRFSAERTGGSVSTLTIQRTQQEDSAVYLCASSSDRGGYNEQFFGPGTRLTVL.

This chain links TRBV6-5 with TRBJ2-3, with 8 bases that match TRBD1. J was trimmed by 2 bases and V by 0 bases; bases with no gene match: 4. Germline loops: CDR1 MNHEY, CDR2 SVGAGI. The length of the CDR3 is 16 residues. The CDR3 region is CASSYSGTGNTDTQYF. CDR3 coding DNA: TGTGCCAGCAGTTACTCGGGGACAGGAAACACAGATACGCAGTATTTT.

In DNA form, the CDR3 reads TGTGCCAGCAGCTACCCCCGGACAGGGGAACGTGGGGGCTACACCTTC. Residues: CASSYPRTGERGGYTF. The gene calls are TRBV7-2 and TRBJ1-2; TRBD1 aligns across 9 bases. Losses at the gene ends were 4 bases for V and 8 bases for J; bases not matched to a gene: 14. CDR3 length equals 16 residues. The germline gives CDR1 SGHTA, CDR2 FQGNSA. The full variable domain, in which reference TRBV7-2 and TRBJ1-2 provide the parts outside the CDR3, is GAGVSQSPSNKVTEKGKDVELRCDPISGHTALYWYRQSLGQGLEFLIYFQGNSAPDKSGLPSDRFSAERTGGSVSTLTIQRTQQEDSAVYLCASSYPRTGERGGYTFGSGTRLTVV.

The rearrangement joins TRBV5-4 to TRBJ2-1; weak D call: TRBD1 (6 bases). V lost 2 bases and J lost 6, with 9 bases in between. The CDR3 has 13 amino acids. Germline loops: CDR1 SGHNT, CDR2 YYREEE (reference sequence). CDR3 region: CASSLKGVNEQFF. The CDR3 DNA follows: TGTGCCAGCAGCTTAAAGGGGGTCAATGAGCAGTTCTTC.

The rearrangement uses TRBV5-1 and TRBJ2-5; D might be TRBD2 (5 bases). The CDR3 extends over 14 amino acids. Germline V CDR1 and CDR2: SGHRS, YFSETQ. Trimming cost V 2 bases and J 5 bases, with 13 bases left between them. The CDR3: CASSLAPTGETQYF. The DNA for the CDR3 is TGCGCCAGCAGCTTAGCGCCCACGGGGGAGACCCAGTACTTC.